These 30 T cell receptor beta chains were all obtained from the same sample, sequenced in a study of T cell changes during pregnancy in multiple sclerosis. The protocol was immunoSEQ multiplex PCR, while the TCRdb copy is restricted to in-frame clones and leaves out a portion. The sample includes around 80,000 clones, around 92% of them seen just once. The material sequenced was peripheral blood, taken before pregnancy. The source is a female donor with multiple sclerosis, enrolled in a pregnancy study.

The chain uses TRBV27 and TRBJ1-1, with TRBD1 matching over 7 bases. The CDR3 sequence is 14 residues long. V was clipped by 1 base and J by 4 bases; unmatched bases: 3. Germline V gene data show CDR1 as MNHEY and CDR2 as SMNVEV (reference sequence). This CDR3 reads CASSLWDSPTEAFF. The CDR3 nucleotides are TGTGCCAGCAGTTTATGGGACAGCCCCACTGAAGCTTTCTTT.

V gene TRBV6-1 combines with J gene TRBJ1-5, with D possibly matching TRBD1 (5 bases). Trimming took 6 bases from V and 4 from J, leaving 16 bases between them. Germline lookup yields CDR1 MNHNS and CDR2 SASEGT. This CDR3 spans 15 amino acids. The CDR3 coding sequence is TGTGCCAGCAGCGAACGGCTGGGGGGGAATCAGCCCCAGCATTTT. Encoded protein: CASSERLGGNQPQHF.

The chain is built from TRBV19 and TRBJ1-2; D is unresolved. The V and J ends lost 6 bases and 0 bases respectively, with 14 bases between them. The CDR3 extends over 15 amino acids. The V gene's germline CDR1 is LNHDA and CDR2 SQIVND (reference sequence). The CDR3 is CASSHWRIANYGYTF. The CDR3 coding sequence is TGTGCCAGTAGCCACTGGAGGATAGCTAACTATGGCTACACCTTC. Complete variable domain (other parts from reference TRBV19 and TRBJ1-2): DGGITQSPKYLFRKEGQNVTLSCEQNLNHDAMYWYRQDPGQGLRLIYYSQIVNDFQKGDIAEGYSVSREKKESFPLTVTSAQKNPTAFYLCASSHWRIANYGYTFGSGTRLTVV.

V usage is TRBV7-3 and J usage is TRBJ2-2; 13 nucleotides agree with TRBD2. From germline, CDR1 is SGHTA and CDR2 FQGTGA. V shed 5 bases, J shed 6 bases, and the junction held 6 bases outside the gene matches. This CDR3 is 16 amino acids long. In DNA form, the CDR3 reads TGTGCCAGCAGCCAAGGACTAGCGGGGGTCGCCGGGGAGCTGTTTTTT. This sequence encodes CASSQGLAGVAGELFF.

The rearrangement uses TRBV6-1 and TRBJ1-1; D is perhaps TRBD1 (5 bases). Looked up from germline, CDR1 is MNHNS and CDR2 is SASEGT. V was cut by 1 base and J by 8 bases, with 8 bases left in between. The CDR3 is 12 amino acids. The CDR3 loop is CASSEGGGEAFF. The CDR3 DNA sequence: TGTGCCAGCAGTGAAGGGGGGGGAGAAGCTTTCTTT.

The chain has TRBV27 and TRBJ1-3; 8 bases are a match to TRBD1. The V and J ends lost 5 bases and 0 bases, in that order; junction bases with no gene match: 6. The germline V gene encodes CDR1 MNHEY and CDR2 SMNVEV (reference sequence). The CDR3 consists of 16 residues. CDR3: CASSVTGGTSGNTIYF. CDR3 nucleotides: TGTGCCAGCAGTGTAACAGGGGGGACCTCTGGAAACACCATATATTTT.

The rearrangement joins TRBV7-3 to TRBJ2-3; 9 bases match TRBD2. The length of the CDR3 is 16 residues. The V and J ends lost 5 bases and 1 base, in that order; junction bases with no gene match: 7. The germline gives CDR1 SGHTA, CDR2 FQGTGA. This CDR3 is CASSEHVAGGTDTQYF. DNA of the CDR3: TGTGCCAGCAGCGAACACGTAGCGGGGGGCACAGATACGCAGTATTTT.

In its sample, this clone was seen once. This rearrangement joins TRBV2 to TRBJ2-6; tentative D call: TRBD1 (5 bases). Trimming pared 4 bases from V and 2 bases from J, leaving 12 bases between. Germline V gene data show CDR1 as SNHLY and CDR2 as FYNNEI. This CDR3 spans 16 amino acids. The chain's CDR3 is CASSAQGTTGANVLTF. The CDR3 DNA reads TGTGCCAGCAGTGCTCAGGGAACTACTGGGGCCAACGTCCTGACTTTC.

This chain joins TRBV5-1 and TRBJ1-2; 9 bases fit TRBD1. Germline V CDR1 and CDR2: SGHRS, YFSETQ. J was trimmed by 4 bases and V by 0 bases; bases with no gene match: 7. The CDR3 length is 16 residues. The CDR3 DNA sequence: TGCGCCAGCAGCTTGGAACCCGGGACAGGGACCTATGGCTACACCTTC. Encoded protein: CASSLEPGTGTYGYTF.

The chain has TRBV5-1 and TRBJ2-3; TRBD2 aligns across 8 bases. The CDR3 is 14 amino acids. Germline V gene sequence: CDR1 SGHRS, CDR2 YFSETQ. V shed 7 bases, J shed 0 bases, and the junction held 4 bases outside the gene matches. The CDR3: CASSRGGSTDTQYF. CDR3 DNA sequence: TGCGCCAGCTCCCGGGGGGGTAGCACAGATACGCAGTATTTT.

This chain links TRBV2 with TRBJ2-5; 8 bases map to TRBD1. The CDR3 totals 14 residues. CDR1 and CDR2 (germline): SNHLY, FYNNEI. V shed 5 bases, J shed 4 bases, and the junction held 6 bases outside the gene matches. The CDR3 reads CASSWTGTGETQYF. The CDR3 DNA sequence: TGTGCCAGCAGTTGGACAGGGACGGGAGAGACCCAGTACTTC.

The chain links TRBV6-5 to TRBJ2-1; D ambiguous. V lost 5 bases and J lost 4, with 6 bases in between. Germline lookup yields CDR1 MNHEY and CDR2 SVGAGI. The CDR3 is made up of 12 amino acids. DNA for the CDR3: TGTGCCAGCAGTCCGGGTTACAATGAGCAGTTCTTC. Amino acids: CASSPGYNEQFF.

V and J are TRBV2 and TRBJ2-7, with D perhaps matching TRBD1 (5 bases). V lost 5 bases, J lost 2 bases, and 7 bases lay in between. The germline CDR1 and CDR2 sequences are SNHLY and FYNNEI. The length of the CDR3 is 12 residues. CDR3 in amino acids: CASSRQPYEQYF. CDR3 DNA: TGTGCCAGCAGTCGACAGCCCTACGAGCAGTACTTC.

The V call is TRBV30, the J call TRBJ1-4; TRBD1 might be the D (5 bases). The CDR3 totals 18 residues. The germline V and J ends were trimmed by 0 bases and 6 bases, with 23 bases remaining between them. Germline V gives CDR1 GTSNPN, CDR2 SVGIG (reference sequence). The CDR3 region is CAWSVLARQRDVDEKLFF. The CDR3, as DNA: TGTGCCTGGAGTGTACTAGCGCGGCAGCGGGACGTGGATGAAAAACTGTTTTTT.

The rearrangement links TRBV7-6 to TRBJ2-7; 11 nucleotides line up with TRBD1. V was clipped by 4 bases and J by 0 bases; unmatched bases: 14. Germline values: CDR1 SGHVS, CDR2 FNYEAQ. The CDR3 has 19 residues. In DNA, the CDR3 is TGTGCCAGCAGCTCTACCCCCCGAGCCGGGACAGGGGGCTCCTACGAGCAGTACTTC. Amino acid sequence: CASSSTPRAGTGGSYEQYF.

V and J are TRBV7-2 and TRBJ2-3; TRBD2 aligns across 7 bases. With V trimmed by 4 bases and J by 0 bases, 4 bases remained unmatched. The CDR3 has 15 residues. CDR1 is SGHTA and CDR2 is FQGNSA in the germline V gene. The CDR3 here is CASSSRGTSTDTQYF. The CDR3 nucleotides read TGTGCCAGCAGCTCGCGGGGGACTAGCACAGATACGCAGTATTTT.

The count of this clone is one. CDR3: CASSFGTSGYNEQFF. In nucleotides, the CDR3 is TGTGCCAGCAGCTTCGGGACTAGCGGCTACAATGAGCAGTTCTTC. The chain combines TRBV5-6 with TRBJ2-1; 11 nucleotides match TRBD2. Trimming took 2 bases from V and 3 from J; bases not matched to a gene: 1. The V gene's germline CDR1 is SGHDT and CDR2 YYEEEE. The CDR3 spans 15 residues. Supplemented by reference TRBV5-6 and TRBJ2-1, the full variable domain reads DAGVTQSPTHLIKTRGQQVTLRCSPKSGHDTVSWYQQALGQGPQFIFQYYEEEERQRGNFPDRFSGHQFPNYSSELNVNALLLGDSALYLCASSFGTSGYNEQFFGPGTRLTVL.

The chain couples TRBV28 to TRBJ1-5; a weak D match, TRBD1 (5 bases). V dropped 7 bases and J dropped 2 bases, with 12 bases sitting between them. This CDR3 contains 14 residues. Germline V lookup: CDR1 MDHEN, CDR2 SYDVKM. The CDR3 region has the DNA TGTGCCAGCACCCGAACGACAGGCAATCAGCCCCAGCATTTT. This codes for CASTRTTGNQPQHF.

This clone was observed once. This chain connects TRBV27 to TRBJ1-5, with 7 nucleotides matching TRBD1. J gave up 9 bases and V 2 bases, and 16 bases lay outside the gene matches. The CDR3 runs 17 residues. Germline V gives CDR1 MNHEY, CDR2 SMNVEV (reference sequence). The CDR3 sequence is CASSLSRGTALLGPQHF. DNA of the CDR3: TGTGCCAGCAGTTTAAGTCGCGGGACAGCGCTGCTTGGGCCCCAGCATTTT.

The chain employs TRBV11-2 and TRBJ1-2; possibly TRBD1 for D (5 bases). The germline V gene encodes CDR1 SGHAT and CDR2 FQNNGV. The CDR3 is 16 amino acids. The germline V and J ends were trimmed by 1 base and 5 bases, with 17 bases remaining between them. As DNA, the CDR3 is TGTGCCAGCAGCTTAGGATTAGACGCCAGGGCTTATGGCTACACCTTC. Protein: CASSLGLDARAYGYTF.

The CDR3 bases are TGTGCCAGCAGCCTCGGGACATCGAATTACAATGAGCAGTTCTTC. Encoded protein: CASSLGTSNYNEQFF. This chain links TRBV14 with TRBJ2-1, with a possible D match to TRBD1 (6 bases). CDR1 is SGHDN and CDR2 is FVKESK in the germline V gene. CDR3 length: 15 residues. The V gene lost 4 bases and the J gene lost 4 bases, with 14 bases spanning the gap.

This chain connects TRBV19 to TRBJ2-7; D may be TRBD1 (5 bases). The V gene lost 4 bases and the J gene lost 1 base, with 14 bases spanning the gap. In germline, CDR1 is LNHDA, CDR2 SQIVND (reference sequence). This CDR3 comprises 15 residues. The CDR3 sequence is CASSSHGASSYEQYF. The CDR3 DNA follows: TGTGCCAGTAGTAGCCATGGGGCCTCATCCTACGAGCAGTACTTC. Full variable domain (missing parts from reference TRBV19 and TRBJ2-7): DGGITQSPKYLFRKEGQNVTLSCEQNLNHDAMYWYRQDPGQGLRLIYYSQIVNDFQKGDIAEGYSVSREKKESFPLTVTSAQKNPTAFYLCASSSHGASSYEQYFGPGTRLTVT.

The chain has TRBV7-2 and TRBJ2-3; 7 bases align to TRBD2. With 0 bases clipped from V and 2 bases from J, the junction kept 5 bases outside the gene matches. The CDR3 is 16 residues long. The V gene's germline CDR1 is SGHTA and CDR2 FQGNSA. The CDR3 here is CASSLASGLHTDTQYF. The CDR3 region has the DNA TGTGCCAGCAGCTTAGCTTCGGGACTACACACAGATACGCAGTATTTT.

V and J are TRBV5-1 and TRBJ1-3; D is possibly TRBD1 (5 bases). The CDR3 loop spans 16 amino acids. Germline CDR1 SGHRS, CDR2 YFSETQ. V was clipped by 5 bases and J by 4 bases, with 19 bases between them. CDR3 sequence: CASRPGGGVGGNTIYF. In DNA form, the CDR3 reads TGCGCCAGCAGACCTGGCGGGGGAGTTGGGGGAAACACCATATATTTT.

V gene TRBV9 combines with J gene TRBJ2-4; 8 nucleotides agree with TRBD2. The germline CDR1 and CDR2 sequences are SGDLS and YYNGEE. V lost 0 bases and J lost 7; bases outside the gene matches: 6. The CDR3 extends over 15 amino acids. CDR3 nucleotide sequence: TGTGCCAGCAGCGTAGGAGGCGGGGGGCTTAACATTCAGTACTTC. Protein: CASSVGGGGLNIQYF.

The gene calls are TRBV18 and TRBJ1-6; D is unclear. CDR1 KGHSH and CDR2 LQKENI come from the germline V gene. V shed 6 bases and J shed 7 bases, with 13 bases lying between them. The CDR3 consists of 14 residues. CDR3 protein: CASSEDGVNSPLHF. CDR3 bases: TGTGCCAGCTCTGAGGACGGGGTAAATTCACCCCTCCACTTT.

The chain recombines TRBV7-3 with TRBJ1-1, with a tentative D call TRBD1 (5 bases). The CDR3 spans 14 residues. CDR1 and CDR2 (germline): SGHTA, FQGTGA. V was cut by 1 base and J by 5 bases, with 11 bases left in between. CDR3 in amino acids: CASSLSGAGTEAFF. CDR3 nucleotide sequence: TGTGCCAGCAGCTTAAGCGGGGCTGGGACTGAAGCTTTCTTT. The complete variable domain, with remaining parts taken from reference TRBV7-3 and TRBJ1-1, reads GAGVSQTPSNKVTEKGKYVELRCDPISGHTALYWYRQSLGQGPEFLIYFQGTGAADDSGLPNDRFFAVRPEGSVSTLKIQRTERGDSAVYLCASSLSGAGTEAFFGQGTRLTVV.

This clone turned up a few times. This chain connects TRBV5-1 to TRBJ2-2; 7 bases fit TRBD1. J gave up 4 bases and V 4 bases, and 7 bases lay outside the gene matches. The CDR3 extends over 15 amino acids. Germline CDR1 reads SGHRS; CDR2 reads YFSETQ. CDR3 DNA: TGCGCCAGCAGCCCGGACAGGTCCCTCACCGGGGAGCTGTTTTTT. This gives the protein CASSPDRSLTGELFF.

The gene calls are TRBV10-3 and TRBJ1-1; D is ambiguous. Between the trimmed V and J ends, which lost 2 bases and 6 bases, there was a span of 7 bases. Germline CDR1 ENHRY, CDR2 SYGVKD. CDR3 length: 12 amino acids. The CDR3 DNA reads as TGTGCCATCAGTGAGGGAGGGTCTGAAGCTTTCTTT. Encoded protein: CAISEGGSEAFF.

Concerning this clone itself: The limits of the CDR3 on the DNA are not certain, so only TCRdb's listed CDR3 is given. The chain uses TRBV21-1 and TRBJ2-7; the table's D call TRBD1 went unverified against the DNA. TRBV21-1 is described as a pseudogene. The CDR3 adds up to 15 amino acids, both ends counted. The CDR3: CASSKAGHYGCEQYF.